What follows are 21 T cell receptor beta chains derived from one specimen sequenced in a study of OX40 agonist ivuxolimab in advanced cancers. Method: immunoSEQ multiplex PCR; TCRdb's copy keeps in-frame clones and lacks some. The sample records 50,000 to 75,000 clones, about nine tenths being singletons. Material: CD4+ or CD8+ T cells sorted from blood, obtained in a trial of the OX40 agonist ivuxolimab. Every receptor here comes from an adult with an advanced solid tumor such as melanoma, head and neck, liver or kidney cancer.

This chain connects TRBV4-1 to TRBJ2-7; D call uncertain. The germline V gene has CDR1 MGHRA and CDR2 YSYEKL. V gave up 1 base and J gave up 3 bases, with 13 bases separating them. The CDR3 covers 15 residues. The CDR3 DNA reads TGCGCCAGCAGCCAAGTCGCCAGGTCAGGCTACGAGCAGTACTTC. This gives the protein CASSQVARSGYEQYF.

The rearrangement links TRBV7-2 to TRBJ1-1, with D hard to call. Trimming pared 5 bases from V and 4 bases from J, leaving 14 bases between. The CDR3 contains 14 residues. Germline loops: CDR1 SGHTA, CDR2 FQGNSA. CDR3: CASSVRSGITEAFF. In DNA, the CDR3 is TGTGCCAGCAGCGTGCGTAGCGGGATCACTGAAGCTTTCTTT.

This chain links TRBV28 with TRBJ1-2, with a possible D match to TRBD1 (6 bases). V was shortened by 3 bases and J by 4 bases, with 15 bases between the two germline ends. The germline CDR1 and CDR2 sequences are MDHEN and SYDVKM. CDR3 length equals 15 residues. The CDR3 loop is CASSFESTGFYGYTF. The CDR3, as DNA: TGTGCCAGCAGTTTTGAATCGACAGGATTCTATGGCTACACCTTC.

The chain uses TRBV7-8 and TRBJ2-3; no definite D call. Germline V CDR1 and CDR2: SGHVS, FQNEAQ. Trimming stripped 5 bases from V and 5 bases from J, with 14 bases between. The CDR3 runs to 14 residues. The CDR3 region is CASSPISDLDTQYF. The CDR3 region has the DNA TGTGCCAGCAGCCCAATTTCCGATCTAGATACGCAGTATTTT. Supplemented by reference TRBV7-8 and TRBJ2-3, the full variable domain reads GAGVSQSPRYKVAKRGQDVALRCDPISGHVSLFWYQQALGQGPEFLTYFQNEAQLDKSGLPSDRFFAERPEGSVSTLKIQRTQQEDSAVYLCASSPISDLDTQYFGPGTRLTVL.

The chain employs TRBV7-8 and TRBJ2-3, with 12 nucleotides matching TRBD2. This CDR3 comprises 16 residues. Germline lookup yields CDR1 SGHVS and CDR2 FQNEAQ. With 3 bases clipped from V and 6 bases from J, the junction kept 7 bases outside the gene matches. Here the CDR3 DNA reads TGTGCCAGCAGCTTGACTAGCGGGGGTGACCGTGATACGCAGTATTTT. Protein: CASSLTSGGDRDTQYF.

The sample holds one count of this clone. V and J are TRBV7-6 and TRBJ2-2; D is perhaps TRBD2 (5 bases). CDR3 size: 14 residues. Per the germline V gene, CDR1 is SGHVS and CDR2 is FNYEAQ. Trimming removed 3 bases at V and 0 bases at J, with 5 bases between. CDR3 region: CASSLEANTGELFF. CDR3 DNA sequence: TGTGCCAGCAGCTTGGAGGCGAACACCGGGGAGCTGTTTTTT.

This clone showed up just once. The chain links TRBV27 to TRBJ1-2, with D unclear. The germline gives CDR1 MNHEY, CDR2 SMNVEV (reference sequence). The V gene lost 7 bases and the J gene lost 4 bases, with 16 bases spanning the gap. CDR3 length: 14 amino acids. The CDR3: CASTALGSSYGYTF. The DNA for the CDR3 is TGTGCCAGCACCGCCCTAGGGTCTTCCTATGGCTACACCTTC.

The CDR3 DNA reads as TGTGCCAGCAGTGAAGCTAGGGGGCTGCACACTGAAGCTTTCTTT. As protein: CASSEARGLHTEAFF. V and J are TRBV6-1 and TRBJ1-1; the match to TRBD1 covers 7 bases. Losses at the gene ends were 0 bases for V and 3 bases for J; bases not matched to a gene: 4. In germline, CDR1 is MNHNS, CDR2 SASEGT. This CDR3 is built from 15 residues.

The chain employs TRBV19 and TRBJ1-2; a weak D match, TRBD1 (6 bases). This CDR3 has 16 amino acids. Between the trimmed V and J ends, which lost 6 bases and 5 bases, there was a span of 22 bases. The V gene's germline CDR1 is LNHDA and CDR2 SQIVND (reference sequence). The CDR3 spells CASSLTGHGESYGYTF. In nucleotides, the CDR3 is TGTGCCAGTAGCCTGACGGGACACGGAGAATCTTATGGCTACACCTTC.

The chain recombines TRBV27 with TRBJ1-1; D call uncertain. CDR1 and CDR2 from the germline V gene are MNHEY and SMNVEV (reference sequence). The V and J ends lost 6 bases and 2 bases respectively, with 7 bases between them. The CDR3 sequence is 12 residues long. The DNA of the CDR3 is TGTGCCAGCAGCGACATTAACACTGAAGCTTTCTTT. Translating gives CASSDINTEAFF.

This chain links TRBV7-8 with TRBJ2-3, with TRBD2 matching 12 bases. The CDR3 extends over 15 amino acids. Per the germline V gene, CDR1 is SGHVS and CDR2 is FQNEAQ. The V segment lost 5 bases and the J segment 4 bases; nucleotides outside the gene matches: 4. The CDR3 DNA reads as TGTGCCAGCAGCCCGACTAGCGGGGGCGCAGATACGCAGTATTTT. This translates into CASSPTSGGADTQYF.

This clone has a handful of counts. The J gene is TRBJ2-2, the V gene TRBV28; D unclear. Germline CDR1 MDHEN, CDR2 SYDVKM. V was trimmed by 1 base and J by 7 bases, leaving 4 bases between them. This CDR3 has 12 amino acids. The CDR3 DNA reads as TGTGCCAGCAGTTTATTTGACGGGGAGCTGTTTTTT. Protein product: CASSLFDGELFF.

V gene TRBV10-3 combines with J gene TRBJ2-5; 9 bases map to TRBD1. CDR3 length: 16 amino acids. Germline V gene lookup returns CDR1 ENHRY and CDR2 SYGVKD. Unmatched junction bases numbered 15, after V lost 11 bases and J lost 2 bases. The CDR3 DNA reads TGTGCCCTCGTCCCCCCGGGACAGGGAGTTCAAGAGACCCAGTACTTC. Translating gives CALVPPGQGVQETQYF.

The chain joins TRBV6-4 to TRBJ2-1; D may be TRBD2 (6 bases). V was trimmed by 6 bases and J by 7 bases, leaving 13 bases between them. Germline lookup yields CDR1 MRHNA and CDR2 SNTAGT. The CDR3 covers 13 residues. In DNA form, the CDR3 reads TGTGCCAGCAGCGGGACCGGGGGAAATGAGCAGTTCTTC. This sequence encodes CASSGTGGNEQFF.

In DNA form, the CDR3 reads TGCGCCAGCACGGGGGGAACCTATGGCTACACCTTC. Residues: CASTGGTYGYTF. The rearrangement links TRBV5-1 to TRBJ1-2; D may be TRBD1 (5 bases). The germline V gene encodes CDR1 SGHRS and CDR2 YFSETQ. This CDR3 has 12 residues. Deletions cut 6 bases from V and 4 bases from J, with 10 bases between.

The V and J genes are TRBV6-6 and TRBJ1-4; 7 bases agree with TRBD1. Trimming took 6 bases from V and 7 from J; bases not matched to a gene: 11. Germline values: CDR1 MNHNY, CDR2 SVGAGI (reference sequence). This CDR3 region has 15 residues. CDR3 sequence: CASSPRQGGSEKLFF. CDR3 bases: TGTGCCAGCAGCCCCCGACAGGGAGGGAGTGAAAAACTGTTTTTT.

The rearrangement links TRBV5-5 to TRBJ1-1; unclear D gene. This CDR3 is built from 15 residues. Trimming took off 3 bases at V and 1 base at J, with 13 bases between the two ends. Germline V gene data show CDR1 as SGHKS and CDR2 as YYEKEE (reference sequence). The CDR3, as DNA: TGTGCCAGCAGCTCCCTGACCATTGCGAACACTGAAGCTTTCTTT. Translating gives CASSSLTIANTEAFF.

This clone occurred once. The rearrangement links TRBV6-5 to TRBJ1-2; D perhaps matches TRBD1 (5 bases). The CDR3 spans 14 residues. V gave up 4 bases and J gave up 4 bases, with 13 bases separating them. Per germline, CDR1 MNHEY and CDR2 SVGAGI. Written as DNA, the CDR3 is TGTGCCAGCAGTTCTTACGACAGTATCTATGGCTACACCTTC. This translates into CASSSYDSIYGYTF.

This clone was seen once. The chain uses TRBV7-9 and TRBJ2-5; D uncertain. The CDR3 runs 15 residues. Trimming removed 1 base from V and 4 bases from J, with 13 bases in between. Germline CDR1 is SEHNR and CDR2 is FQNEAQ (reference sequence). The CDR3: CASSLGAEIRETQYF. The CDR3 nucleotides read TGTGCCAGCAGCTTAGGGGCTGAGATACGAGAGACCCAGTACTTC.

The chain employs TRBV27 and TRBJ2-1; 8 bases are shared with TRBD2. V lost 2 bases, J lost 8 bases, and 8 bases stayed unmatched. The CDR3 is made up of 15 amino acids. Per the germline V gene, CDR1 is MNHEY and CDR2 is SMNVEV (reference sequence). The CDR3 DNA is TGTGCCAGCAGTTTAGGGACTAGTGCGTTCGATGAGCAGTTCTTC. Its translation: CASSLGTSAFDEQFF.

This chain links TRBV18 with TRBJ2-1, with 11 bases fitting TRBD2. V lost 2 bases and J lost 5; bases outside the gene matches: 5. CDR3 length: 16 residues. Germline V gene lookup returns CDR1 KGHSH and CDR2 LQKENI. The CDR3 nucleotides are TGTGCCAGCTCACCATTAGCGGGGGGGCCCCACAATGAGCAGTTCTTC. This gives the protein CASSPLAGGPHNEQFF.